The 20 T cell receptor beta chains given below trace back to one sample, sequenced in a study of blood T cell repertoires in COVID-19. Clones were sequenced by immunoSEQ multiplex PCR, and TCRdb holds only the in-frame ones, with some missing. Found here are about 180,000 clones, 88% of them singletons; the top ten hold 4% to 5%. Material: peripheral blood. The receptors shown here come from a woman aged 30 to 39 with acute or convalescent COVID-19.

The rearrangement joins TRBV11-2 to TRBJ2-3; TRBD1 is a possible D gene (5 bases). Germline-derived CDR1 and CDR2 are SGHAT and FQNNGV. This CDR3 region has 16 residues. Deletions cut 4 bases from V and 1 base from J, with 15 bases between. CDR3: CASSSGPGEGTDTQYF. CDR3 DNA: TGTGCCAGCAGCTCAGGGCCCGGAGAGGGCACAGATACGCAGTATTTT.

The genes are TRBV12-3 or TRBV12-4 and TRBJ1-5; no firm D call. V was cut by 3 bases and J by 10 bases, with 10 bases left in between. CDR3 size: 12 residues. The CDR3 nucleotides read TGTGCCAGCAGTTTCTCCCCCCCTCCCCAGCATTTT. Residues: CASSFSPPPQHF.

This chain uses TRBV28 with TRBJ2-7, with D tentatively TRBD2 (6 bases). The CDR3 extends over 12 amino acids. Germline CDR1 reads MDHEN; CDR2 reads SYDVKM. V was clipped by 6 bases and J by 2 bases, with 8 bases between them. CDR3 in amino acids: CASSGLPYEQYF. The CDR3 DNA reads as TGTGCCAGCAGCGGACTACCCTACGAGCAGTACTTC.

The V gene is TRBV29-1, the J gene TRBJ2-1; 7 bases agree with TRBD2. The CDR3 totals 13 residues. The ends lost 3 bases at V and 5 bases at J; junction bases unmatched: 4. From germline, CDR1 is SQVTM and CDR2 ANQGSEA. In DNA form, the CDR3 reads TGCAGCGTTGATGGGACTATCAACAATGAGCAGTTCTTC. Translated, it gives CSVDGTINNEQFF.

V is TRBV5-5 and J is TRBJ1-5; D might be TRBD1 (5 bases). This CDR3 has 15 residues. V lost 0 bases and J 1 base, leaving 8 bases between the germline ends. CDR1 and CDR2 from the germline V gene are SGHKS and YYEKEE (reference sequence). The CDR3 DNA follows: TGTGCCAGCAGCTTGGGAAGGGGAAGCAATCAGCCCCAGCATTTT. Its translation is CASSLGRGSNQPQHF.

The chain links TRBV5-1 to TRBJ2-1; 7 nucleotides line up with TRBD2. With V trimmed by 4 bases and J by 6 bases, 16 bases remained unmatched. This CDR3 is built from 17 residues. In germline, CDR1 is SGHRS, CDR2 YFSETQ. CDR3 protein: CASSPVTGAGLVNEQFF. The CDR3 coding sequence is TGCGCCAGCAGCCCAGTGACCGGAGCGGGGCTGGTCAATGAGCAGTTCTTC. Filled out from reference TRBV5-1 and TRBJ2-1, the complete variable domain reads KAGVTQTPRYLIKTRGQQVTLSCSPISGHRSVSWYQQTPGQGLQFLFEYFSETQRNKGNFPGRFSGRQFSNSRSEMNVSTLELGDSALYLCASSPVTGAGLVNEQFFGPGTRLTVL.

This chain connects TRBV3-1 (or the pseudogene TRBV3-2) to TRBJ1-2; 7 positions match TRBD1. Germline V CDR1 and CDR2: LGHDT, YNNKEL (reference sequence). This CDR3 contains 16 residues. The V and J ends lost 3 bases and 4 bases, in that order; junction bases with no gene match: 11. The CDR3 DNA reads as TGTGCCAGCAGCCAGGGAATATCCGGGACAGCCTATGGCTACACCTTC. This gives the protein CASSQGISGTAYGYTF.

This clone was observed a handful of times. The V gene is TRBV20-1, the J gene TRBJ1-6, with D unresolved. V was pared by 3 bases and J by 4 bases, with 10 bases between. The CDR3 loop spans 14 amino acids. Germline V CDR1 and CDR2: DFQATT, SNEGSKA (reference sequence). The chain's CDR3 is CSASGQLYNSPLHF. Here the CDR3 DNA reads TGCAGTGCTAGTGGGCAGTTGTATAATTCACCCCTCCACTTT.

Of note for this clone: It is likely a read error, because the conserved phenylalanine at the end of the CDR3 is missing. Because the CDR3's place on the DNA is in doubt, the DNA is left out and the CDR3 is given as listed by TCRdb. This chain links TRBV6-6 with TRBJ1-4; TRBD1, as called in the table, went unchecked against the DNA. In germline, CDR1 is MNHNY, CDR2 SVGAGI (reference sequence). The CDR3 contains 14 residues when both ends are counted. The CDR3: CASSPEGQGEPIGI.

This clone turned up a few times. The DNA of the CDR3 is TGTGCCAGCGGAGGGACGGTGAACACCGGGGAGCTGTTTTTT. This gives the protein CASGGTVNTGELFF. The chain employs TRBV9 and TRBJ2-2; D is possibly TRBD2 (6 bases). The CDR3 runs to 14 residues. CDR1 is SGDLS and CDR2 is YYNGEE in the germline V gene. V was clipped by 7 bases and J by 1 base, with 11 bases between them.

This sequence joins TRBV5-1 and TRBJ2-1, with a tentative D call TRBD1 (5 bases). Trimming took 4 bases from V and 9 from J, leaving 17 bases between them. CDR3 length equals 14 residues. CDR1 SGHRS and CDR2 YFSETQ come from the germline V gene. In DNA, the CDR3 is TGCGCCAGCAGCATTGTTGGGGCCCACAGTGAGCAGTTCTTC. The encoded protein is CASSIVGAHSEQFF.

J is TRBJ2-1 and V is TRBV19, with TRBD2 identical over 9 bases. With 5 bases clipped from V and 14 bases from J, the junction kept 7 bases outside the gene matches. Germline V gene sequence: CDR1 LNHDA, CDR2 SQIVND (reference sequence). CDR3 length: 12 residues. CDR3 DNA: TGTGCCAGTAGTCGGCTAGCGGGGATGAAGTTCTTC. Translation gives CASSRLAGMKFF.

This clone has only one observation. This chain joins TRBV28 and TRBJ1-3; D unclear. The CDR3 has 14 amino acids. Trimming left V 3 bases short and J 0 bases short, with 6 bases between. Germline lookup yields CDR1 MDHEN and CDR2 SYDVKM. The CDR3 sequence is CASSFWSSGNTIYF. The CDR3 nucleotides read TGTGCCAGCAGTTTCTGGAGCTCTGGAAACACCATATATTTT.

The chain recombines TRBV10-3 with TRBJ2-3, with 9 nucleotides matching TRBD2. This CDR3 has 14 residues. From germline, CDR1 is ENHRY and CDR2 SYGVKD. The trim removed 3 bases at V and 4 bases at J, leaving 2 bases unmatched. The CDR3 nucleotides are TGTGCCATCAGTGATACTAGCGGGTCAGATACGCAGTATTTT. Residues: CAISDTSGSDTQYF.

This chain joins TRBV19 and TRBJ1-4; 7 nucleotides match TRBD1. The germline gives CDR1 LNHDA, CDR2 SQIVND (reference sequence). This CDR3 spans 14 amino acids. Losses at the gene ends were 9 bases for V and 7 bases for J; bases not matched to a gene: 11. CDR3 residues: CASSGTALGEKLFF. As DNA, the CDR3 is TGTGCCAGCTCGGGGACAGCTCTAGGTGAAAAACTGTTTTTT.

This clone turned up a few times. The chain is built from TRBV3-1 (or the pseudogene TRBV3-2) and TRBJ2-7; tentative D call: TRBD2 (5 bases). The CDR3 loop spans 12 amino acids. CDR1 is LGHDT, CDR2 YNNKEL, per germline (reference sequence). Trimming shortened V by 5 bases and J by 3 bases, and 8 bases separated the two germline ends. CDR3 sequence: CASSFRGYEQYF. CDR3 nucleotides: TGTGCCAGCAGCTTCCGGGGCTACGAGCAGTACTTC.

The rearrangement uses TRBV7-9 and TRBJ1-2; 8 nucleotides line up with TRBD1. Trimming removed 0 bases from V and 4 bases from J; junction bases left unmatched: 4. The CDR3 sequence is 15 residues long. Germline assignment: CDR1 SEHNR and CDR2 FQNEAQ (reference sequence). The CDR3 DNA follows: TGTGCCAGCAGCTTAGCTCAGGGGGCGGGCTATGGCTACACCTTC. Protein: CASSLAQGAGYGYTF.

This chain uses TRBV13 with TRBJ1-4, with D unresolved. V was pared by 6 bases and J by 6 bases, with 14 bases between. The CDR3 runs 14 residues. CDR1 is PRHDT, CDR2 FYEKMQ, per germline (reference sequence). CDR3 sequence: CASSKAQRDEKLFF. In DNA, the CDR3 is TGTGCCAGCAGTAAGGCCCAACGGGATGAAAAACTGTTTTTT.

V usage is TRBV5-1 and J usage is TRBJ2-1, with 9 bases fitting TRBD1. Germline CDR1 and CDR2: SGHRS and YFSETQ. The CDR3 has 15 amino acids. After removal of 0 bases from V and 5 bases from J, the junction contained 3 bases not matched to a gene. The CDR3 DNA reads as TGCGCCAGCAGCTTGGAAGGGACAGGGAACAATGAGCAGTTCTTC. Translated, it gives CASSLEGTGNNEQFF.

This chain links TRBV10-3 with TRBJ2-5; D may be TRBD2 (6 bases). The CDR3 sequence is 14 residues long. V lost 6 bases and J 2 bases, leaving 13 bases between the germline ends. In germline, CDR1 is ENHRY, CDR2 SYGVKD. The CDR3 coding sequence is TGTGCCATCAGCCTCGGGACTGTGCAAGAGACCCAGTACTTC. Translated, it gives CAISLGTVQETQYF.